One sample yielded the 4 T cell receptor beta chains listed below, sequenced in a study of cytomegalovirus exposure and HLA in healthy donors. PCR involved 60 Vbeta and 13 Jbeta primers. Sequencing was performed with immunoSEQ multiplex PCR; in TCRdb, only in-frame clones are kept and a portion is missing. The data contain approximately 130,000 clones, around 72% of them singletons. Sequencing was carried out using PBMCs. All receptors come from a woman aged 35 to 49 in good health and CMV-seronegative.

The rearrangement links TRBV27 to TRBJ2-5, with 7 bases matching TRBD1. The DNA end is more similar to TRBJ2-7, so the J call may be wrong. This CDR3 has 14 amino acids. Per the germline V gene, CDR1 is MNHEY and CDR2 is SMNVEV (reference sequence). CDR3 loop: CASSSRTGSYEQYF. The CDR3 DNA reads TGTGCCAGCAGTTCTAGGACAGGCTCCTACGAGCAGTACTTC.

The chain links TRBV6-5 to TRBJ1-2; 8 nucleotides align to TRBD1. Trimming took 2 bases from V and 5 from J; bases not matched to a gene: 7. The CDR3 covers 15 residues. Germline V CDR1 and CDR2: MNHEY, SVGAGI. CDR3 region: CASSYPGQGPYGYTF. In DNA, the CDR3 is TGTGCCAGCAGTTACCCCGGACAGGGCCCATATGGCTACACCTTC.

The chain uses TRBV29-1 and TRBJ1-2; TRBD1 matches at 9 bases. The CDR3 consists of 13 residues. The V segment lost 3 bases and the J segment 5 bases; nucleotides outside the gene matches: 4. Germline loops: CDR1 SQVTM, CDR2 ANQGSEA. The CDR3 DNA sequence: TGCAGCGTTGAGGGGACAGGGTCATATGGCTACACCTTC. Translated, it gives CSVEGTGSYGYTF.

The table lists this clone with a few counts. This chain connects TRBV7-2 to TRBJ2-7, with TRBD2 as a possible D gene (6 bases). The CDR3 covers 12 residues. Trimming stripped 3 bases from V and 6 bases from J, with 9 bases between. Germline V lookup: CDR1 SGHTA, CDR2 FQGNSA. The CDR3 reads CASSLGLLEQYF. The CDR3 region has the DNA TGTGCCAGCAGCTTGGGACTTCTCGAGCAGTACTTC.